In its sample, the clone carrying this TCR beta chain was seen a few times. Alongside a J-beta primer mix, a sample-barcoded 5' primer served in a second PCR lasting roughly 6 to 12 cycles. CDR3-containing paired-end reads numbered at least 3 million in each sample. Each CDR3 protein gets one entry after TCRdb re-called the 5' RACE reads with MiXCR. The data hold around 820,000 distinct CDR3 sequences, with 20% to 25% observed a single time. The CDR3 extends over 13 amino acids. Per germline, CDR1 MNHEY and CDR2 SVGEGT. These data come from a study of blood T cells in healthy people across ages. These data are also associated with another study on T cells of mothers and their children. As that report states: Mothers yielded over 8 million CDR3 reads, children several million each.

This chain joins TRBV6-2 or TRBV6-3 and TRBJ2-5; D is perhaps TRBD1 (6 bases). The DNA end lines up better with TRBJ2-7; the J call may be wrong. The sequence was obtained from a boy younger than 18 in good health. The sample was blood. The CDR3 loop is CASSYDRSPEQYF. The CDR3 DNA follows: TGTGCCAGCAGTTATGACAGGTCCCCCGAGCAGTACTTC.